This T cell receptor (beta chain) originates from a study of identical twins. General study points: Invariant MAIT and iNKT cells could partly confound zero-insertion analyses.

Via MiXCR, TCRdb re-called the 5' RACE reads, giving one row per CDR3 protein. The sample holds around 220,000 distinct CDR3 sequences, roughly a tenth seen once. This clonotype was seen repeatedly, ten times or more. What it binds is not known. The sequence derives from a man between 50 and 59 years old in good health. The sequenced sample was memory T cells sorted from blood.

CDR3 bases: TGTGCCAGCAGCGTAGCTTGGGGTTATAATTCACCCCTCCACTTT. Protein product: CASSVAWGYNSPLHF. The J gene is TRBJ1-6, the V gene TRBV9, with D uncertain. V dropped 0 bases and J dropped 4 bases, with 8 bases sitting between them. CDR3 length: 15 residues. CDR1 and CDR2 from the germline V gene are SGDLS and YYNGEE. Supplemented by reference TRBV9 and TRBJ1-6, the full variable domain reads DSGVTQTPKHLITATGQRVTLRCSPRSGDLSVYWYQQSLDQGLQFLIQYYNGEERAKGNILERFSAQQFPDLHSELNLSSLELGDSALYFCASSVAWGYNSPLHFGNGTRLTVT.